This T cell receptor (beta chain) originates from a study of CD4 T cells in relation to SARS-CoV-2 and coronaviruses. For the study at large: TCR beta CDR3s were sequenced after roughly eleven-day antigen culture of PBMCs. The HLA restriction of the shared crossreactive spike epitopes was mapped. Study-wide results and limits: Samples before the pandemic and after infection were not matched within any donor.

Germline assignment: CDR1 ENHRY and CDR2 SYGVKD. The CDR3 length is 15 residues. Trimming took 0 bases from V and 1 from J, leaving 7 bases between them. For less than eleven days, approximately 10^5 sorted CD4+ cells grew with T cell-depleted PBMCs and CEF. Note on this clone: What it binds is unknown.

Profiled with immunoSEQ multiplex PCR; TCRdb holds only in-frame clones, not every one. The sample lists about 37,000 clones, approximately 86% occurring once. This chain connects TRBV10-3 to TRBJ1-5, with D perhaps TRBD1 (5 bases). This clonotype was obtained from an adult with COVID-19. The specimen was naive CD4+ T cells from PBMCs, cultured in vitro. Specified subset: naive CD4+ T cells isolated by negative enrichment. CDR3 sequence (DNA): TGTGCCATCAGTGAGTCAGGGGTGAGCAATCAGCCCCAGCATTTT. This codes for CAISESGVSNQPQHF.